This is a list of T cell receptor beta chains from one sample in a study of blood T cell repertoires in COVID-19. The repertoire was sequenced with immunoSEQ multiplex PCR; TCRdb's copy has only in-frame clones and lacks some. The table has some 80,000 clones, about four fifths seen once. Sample: peripheral blood. All receptors derive from a woman aged 70-85 years with acute or convalescent COVID-19. The CDR3 runs from the conserved cysteine through the conserved F or W. The D gene is left open where the match is weak. Clone size is given for some rows only: seen once, a few or many times, or a class if the clone is expanded.

TRBV30,TRBJ1-5,.,once,TGTGCCTGGTCTGGCGGGTTCAATCAGCCCCAGCATTTT,CAWSGGFNQPQHF
TRBV6-5,TRBJ2-5,.,.,TGTGCCAGCAGACCGAGGGGGAGTGGGGAGACCCAGTACTTC,CASRPRGSGETQYF
TRBV19,TRBJ1-2,.,.,TGTGCCAGTAGGCGGGCCCAGGCGGGGTATGGCTACACCTTC,CASRRAQAGYGYTF
TRBV6-2/TRBV6-3,TRBJ2-3,.,.,TGTGCCAGCAGTTACTACAGCCCTAGCACAGATACGCAGTATTTT,CASSYYSPSTDTQYF
TRBV2,TRBJ2-7,.,once,TGTGCCAGCAGGCCTACGTCCGCCTACGAGCAGTACTTC,CASRPTSAYEQYF
TRBV7-2,TRBJ2-2,TRBD2,.,TGTGCCAGCAGCTTAGTCCTACTAGCGGGAGGATCCGGGGAGCTGTTTTTT,CASSLVLLAGGSGELFF
TRBV30,TRBJ2-2,TRBD2,.,TGTGCCTGGATCGGGGCTAGCGGGAGCCACACCGGGGAGCTGTTTTTT,CAWIGASGSHTGELFF
TRBV19,TRBJ1-1,.,.,TGTGCCAGTAGGAGGCAGGCAAACGGCGGGGTGAACACTGAAGCTTTCTTT,CASRRQANGGVNTEAFF
TRBV19,TRBJ1-5,.,.,TGTGCCAGTAGACCAAGCTCGGAGAATCAGCCCCAGCATTTT,CASRPSSENQPQHF
TRBV6-5,TRBJ2-2,TRBD2,.,TGTGCCAGCGAAACTAGCGGGCTGATCGGGGAGCTGTTTTTT,CASETSGLIGELFF
TRBV5-1,TRBJ2-1,.,.,TGCGCCAGCAGCTTGGGACTAGACAATGAGCAGTTCTTC,CASSLGLDNEQFF
TRBV15,TRBJ1-4,.,.,TGTGCCACCAGCAGAGACCCGGACAGCGAGGAAAAACTGTTTTTT,CATSRDPDSEEKLFF
TRBV4-1,TRBJ2-2,TRBD2,once,TGCGCCAGCAGCCAAGTGGCGCGGGGGGCGGACACCGGGGAGCTGTTTTTT,CASSQVARGADTGELFF
TRBV3-1/TRBV3-2,TRBJ2-1,TRBD2,few,TGTGCCAGCAGCTCGGGAGGCTATGAGCAGTTCTTC,CASSSGGYEQFF
TRBV30,TRBJ2-1,TRBD2,.,TGTGCCTGGAGTCGCGGTAGCGGGACCTACAATGAGCAGTTCTTC,CAWSRGSGTYNEQFF
TRBV19,TRBJ1-1,.,.,TGTGCCAGTATGGCCGTGGCAGGAGGGCCCACTGAAGCTTTCTTT,CASMAVAGGPTEAFF
TRBV2,TRBJ2-7,TRBD1,.,TGTGCCAGCAGTAGGACAGGCTACGAGCAGTACTTC,CASSRTGYEQYF
TRBV24-1,TRBJ2-3,.,.,TGTGCCACCAGTGACCCCTCGGCGGTCACAGATACGCAGTATTTT,CATSDPSAVTDTQYF
TRBV5-1,TRBJ1-1,.,.,TGCGCCAGCAACCGTGGACAGAACTTGAACACTGAAGCTTTCTTT,CASNRGQNLNTEAFF
TRBV3-1/TRBV3-2,TRBJ1-6,.,.,TGTGCCAGCAGCCAAGTTGCAGGTTTTAATTCACCCCTCCACTTT,CASSQVAGFNSPLHF
TRBV14,TRBJ2-2,.,.,TGTGCCAGCAGTTACAAGCGGACGGCCGCCGGGGAGCTGTTTTTT,CASSYKRTAAGELFF
TRBV3-1/TRBV3-2,TRBJ1-5,TRBD1,.,TGTGCCAGCAGCCACAGGACAGGGATCGGCAATCAGCCCCAGCATTTT,CASSHRTGIGNQPQHF
TRBV10-3,TRBJ1-1,TRBD1,.,TGTGCCACGCCCCTGACAGGGGCGACCCCGAACACTGAAGCTTTCTTT,CATPLTGATPNTEAFF
TRBV13,TRBJ2-1,TRBD1,.,TGTGCCAGCAGCTCCCGGGACAGGGTCAATGAGCAGTTCTTC,CASSSRDRVNEQFF
TRBV21-1,TRBJ1-5,.,.,TGTGCCAGCAGCAAAGGGAAAGACAGACAGCCACCTTATAGCAATCAGCCCCAGCATTTT,CASSKGKDRQPPYSNQPQHF
TRBV7-3,TRBJ1-1,TRBD1,few,TGTGCCAGCAGCAGAACAGGGGTAGGGAACACTGAAGCTTTCTTT,CASSRTGVGNTEAFF
TRBV5-5,TRBJ2-4,.,.,TGTGCCAGCAGCTTGGCCGACTGGATAAGGGGGTACATTCAGTACTTC,CASSLADWIRGYIQYF
TRBV5-6,TRBJ2-1,TRBD1,few,TGTGCCAGCAGCTTAAGGGACAGGGTTTCCCATGAGCAGTTCTTC,CASSLRDRVSHEQFF
TRBV3-1/TRBV3-2,TRBJ2-5,TRBD2,.,TGTGCCAGCAGCGAATCCCCCGGGACTAGCGGGAGGTGGTTCGGGACCCAGTACTTC,CASSESPGTSGRWFGTQYF
TRBV10-2,TRBJ2-3,TRBD2,.,TGCGCCAGCAGTGACAGCGGGAGTGATTTGGATACGCAGTATTTT,CASSDSGSDLDTQYF
TRBV7-3,TRBJ1-6,.,.,TGTGCCAGCAGCTTAGAGGCAGGGAGGCACTCACCCCTCCACTTT,CASSLEAGRHSPLHF
TRBV6-5,TRBJ2-7,TRBD1,.,TGTGCCAGCAGTTCAGGGACAGGGGTCGGCGAGCAGTACTTC,CASSSGTGVGEQYF
TRBV10-3,TRBJ2-1,TRBD1,.,TGTGCCATCAGTCAACCGGGACAGGGGTATCTCAATGAGCAGTTCTTC,CAISQPGQGYLNEQFF
TRBV24-1,TRBJ2-7,.,.,TGTGCCACCAGTGACGAAACAGGGGCGGGAGAGCAGTACTTC,CATSDETGAGEQYF
TRBV6-2/TRBV6-3,TRBJ1-5,TRBD1,.,TGTGCCAGCAGTACCGGGACAGGGGGCTTTGGCAATCAGCCCCAGCATTTT,CASSTGTGGFGNQPQHF
TRBV6-6,TRBJ2-1,.,.,TGTGCCAGCACCCCGACTAGTCTTTCTTACAATGAGCAGTTCTTC,CASTPTSLSYNEQFF
TRBV7-9,TRBJ2-1,.,.,TGTGCCAGCAGCCCCGGGACTCTCTACAATGAGCAGTTCTTC,CASSPGTLYNEQFF
TRBV5-5,TRBJ2-7,.,.,TGTGCCAGCAGCCCCACGGGTCCGGAGCAGTACTTC,CASSPTGPEQYF
TRBV11-3,TRBJ2-5,TRBD1,.,TGTGCCAGCAGCTTAGAAACCATGACAGGGGACTACCAAGAGACCCAGTACTTC,CASSLETMTGDYQETQYF
TRBV6-7,TRBJ1-5,TRBD1,.,TGTGCCAGCAGTCCGCGGACAGGGATTTATCAGCCCCAGCATTTT,CASSPRTGIYQPQHF
TRBV7-2,TRBJ2-1,.,.,TGTGCCAGCAGCTATATGGAGTTTTTGAATGAGCAGTTCTTC,CASSYMEFLNEQFF
TRBV28,TRBJ1-5,.,.,TGTGCCAGCAGCCTCGGGGGGTATAGCAATCAGCCCCAGCATTTT,CASSLGGYSNQPQHF
TRBV30,TRBJ1-2,.,.,TGTGCCTGGAGTGTCGGAGCTAACTATGGCTACACCTTC,CAWSVGANYGYTF
TRBV30,TRBJ2-1,.,.,TGTGCCTGGAGTGTAATGGTCCACACCGATGAGCAGTTCTTC,CAWSVMVHTDEQFF
TRBV2,TRBJ2-7,TRBD1,few,TGTGCCACCCGGGACAGCTCCTACGAGCAGTACTTC,CATRDSSYEQYF
TRBV3-1/TRBV3-2,TRBJ2-2,TRBD1,.,TGTGCCAGCAGCCAAGGGACAGGCCGAAACGGGGAGCTGTTTTTT,CASSQGTGRNGELFF
TRBV4-1,TRBJ2-1,.,.,TGCGCCAGCAGCCAAGTCCGTACTAGAGGAGGCTACAATGAGCAGTTCTTC,CASSQVRTRGGYNEQFF
TRBV4-1,TRBJ2-1,TRBD2,.,TGCGCCAGCAGCCAAACCCTGACTAGCGGGAGCGAAGGTTTTTACAATGAGCAGTTCTTC,CASSQTLTSGSEGFYNEQFF
TRBV7-8,TRBJ1-1,.,.,TGTGCCAGCAGCTTCGAACAGCTCACTGAAGCTTTCTTT,CASSFEQLTEAFF
TRBV7-6,TRBJ1-4,.,.,TGTGCCAGCAGCTTAGGGGGGCGTAATGAAAAACTGTTTTTT,CASSLGGRNEKLFF
TRBV2,TRBJ2-7,.,.,TGTGCCAGCAGTGCTCAGATTACCTACGAGCAGTACTTC,CASSAQITYEQYF